Shown below are 8 T cell receptor beta chains from a single sample sequenced in a study of yellow fever vaccine responses in identical twins. TCRdb ran MiXCR on the RT-PCR reads and lists one entry per CDR3 protein. The profile shows around 18,000 distinct CDR3 sequences, around 80% of them singletons. Sequences were derived from T cells from blood (PBMCs), unsorted or a sorted subset (not recorded which), sampled before or after yellow fever vaccination (not recorded which). These receptors were obtained from a woman aged 18-30 years who received the yellow fever vaccine.

This clonotype appeared a single time. J is TRBJ2-3 and V is TRBV4-2; a weak D match, TRBD2 (5 bases). Germline CDR1 and CDR2: LGHNA and YNFKEQ. The CDR3 runs 15 residues. V was pared by 4 bases and J by 2 bases, with 13 bases between. This CDR3 is CASSPLGSVTDTQYF. CDR3 nucleotide sequence: TGTGCCAGCAGCCCCCTGGGGAGTGTCACAGATACGCAGTATTTT.

The rearrangement links TRBV11-2 to TRBJ2-7; the D is unclear. V shed 7 bases and J shed 2 bases, with 6 bases lying between them. The germline CDR1 and CDR2 sequences are SGHAT and FQNNGV. The CDR3 contains 11 residues. As DNA, the CDR3 is TGTGCCAGCACGTCGGCCTACGAGCAGTACTTC. Translated: CASTSAYEQYF. Based on the CDR3 plus reference TRBV11-2 and TRBJ2-7, the full variable domain is EAGVAQSPRYKIIEKRQSVAFWCNPISGHATLYWYQQILGQGPKLLIQFQNNGVVDDSQLPKDRFSAERLKGVDSTLKIQPAKLEDSAVYLCASTSAYEQYFGPGTRLTVT.

CDR3 in DNA: TGCGCCAGCAGCCAAGCAAGCGGGGGATTCTCTGGGGCCAACGTCCTGACTTTC. This encodes CASSQASGGFSGANVLTF. This chain uses TRBV4-1 with TRBJ2-6; 8 nucleotides match TRBD2. V lost 1 base to trimming and J lost 0 bases; unmatched junction nucleotides: 5. The germline gives CDR1 MGHRA, CDR2 YSYEKL. The CDR3 spans 18 residues.

Only one count was recorded for this clonotype. This chain uses TRBV5-1 with TRBJ2-3; maybe TRBD1 (6 bases). The CDR3 contains 16 residues. Between the trimmed V and J ends, which lost 4 bases and 0 bases, there was a span of 15 bases. The germline CDR1 and CDR2 sequences are SGHRS and YFSETQ. CDR3 nucleotides: TGCGCCAGCAGCCCCAAGGACAGAGAGAGCACAGATACGCAGTATTTT. Protein product: CASSPKDRESTDTQYF.

The J gene is TRBJ2-7, the V gene TRBV7-6, with 7 positions matching TRBD2. The V gene end was trimmed by 5 bases and the J gene end by 2 bases; junction bases not matched to a gene: 6. The CDR3 contains 14 residues. Germline CDR1 is SGHVS and CDR2 is FNYEAQ. The CDR3 loop is CASSLGGYAYEQYF. The CDR3 nucleotides are TGTGCCAGCAGCCTGGGGGGGTACGCCTACGAGCAGTACTTC. Drawing the rest from reference TRBV7-6 and TRBJ2-7, the complete variable domain is GAGVSQSPRYKVTKRGQDVALRCDPISGHVSLYWYRQALGQGPEFLTYFNYEAQQDKSGLPNDRFSAERPEGSISTLTIQRTEQRDSAMYRCASSLGGYAYEQYFGPGTRLTVT.

The V and J genes are TRBV10-3 and TRBJ2-1; D possibly matches TRBD1 or TRBD2 (6 bases each). Trimming stripped 9 bases from V and 9 bases from J, with 15 bases between. This CDR3 is 12 amino acids long. Per germline, CDR1 ENHRY and CDR2 SYGVKD. The CDR3 here is CAIGGAGSEQFF. CDR3 DNA sequence: TGTGCCATAGGGGGTGCGGGAAGTGAGCAGTTCTTC.

The rearrangement links TRBV11-3 to TRBJ2-2, with a weak D call TRBD1 (6 bases). The V end was cut by 1 base, the J end by 6 bases, with 18 bases between. Germline CDR1 reads SGHNT; CDR2 reads YENEEA. This CDR3 spans 17 amino acids. CDR3 nucleotides: TGTGCCAGCAGCTTAGTGGGTCAGGGGCGAAATCCCGGGGAGCTGTTTTTT. Protein: CASSLVGQGRNPGELFF.

The V call is TRBV6-1, the J call TRBJ2-7, with TRBD1 matching over 9 bases. V lost 6 bases, J lost 0 bases, and 18 bases stayed unmatched. This CDR3 is 19 amino acids long. The V gene's germline CDR1 is MNHNS and CDR2 SASEGT. For the CDR3, the DNA is TGTGCCAGCAGCCTCACTTTCTCCGGGACAGGGACAGCCTCCTACGAGCAGTACTTC. Translating it yields CASSLTFSGTGTASYEQYF.